This TCR beta chain was observed in a study of metastatic and nonmetastatic thyroid tumors. Study at large: Across blood and tumor or nodule tissue, repertoires from malignant and benign thyroid patients were compared with one another. Study results and limitations: A significant increase in TCR beta diversity was reportedly seen in malignant thyroid tumors relative to benign nodules, in blood and tumor.

This clone was seen at least ten times. Its antigen is unknown. Before thyroid surgery, none of the patients had received any treatment. This CDR3 comprises 12 residues. The V segment lost 5 bases and the J segment 8 bases; nucleotides outside the gene matches: 5. Germline V CDR1 and CDR2: MNHNS, SASEGT. In the study's own analysis: Building a distant-metastasis classifier for papillary thyroid cancer drew on CDR3 differences across clinicopathological groups. TCRdb re-called the PCR reads with MiXCR. TCRdb's processing, not the study's, gives the V and J calls here. The data show roughly 46,000 clones, roughly a quarter seen once.

This clonotype was obtained from a male donor with papillary thyroid cancer or a benign thyroid nodule (not recorded which). Some clones in this sample may be carry-over from other donors' samples. This chain connects TRBV6-1 to TRBJ1-1, with 7 bases fitting TRBD1. Specimen: blood. CDR3 protein: CASSFLGGEAFF. The CDR3 DNA sequence: TGTGCCAGCAGTTTCCTAGGGGGCGAAGCTTTCTTT.